The 11 T cell receptor beta chains below come from one sample, sequenced in a study of cytomegalovirus exposure and HLA in healthy donors (dated by TCRdb to the late 2010s). Library preparation used the immunoSEQ multiplex PCR assay. For the multiplex PCR, a mixture combining 60 forward primers for TCR Vbeta segments and 13 reverse primers for TCR Jbeta segments was used. Drawn from immuneACCESS, this table holds only the in-frame rearrangements with V and J called that TCRdb kept. Clones are partly lost; checked studies trace under half to an unresolved V gene and leave the rest unexplained. The table for this sample records about 130,000 clones. The top ten clonotypes cover roughly 2% of the sample. Sequenced sample: PBMCs. These receptors were taken from a woman between 55 and 75 years old in good health and CMV-seronegative.

This sequence joins TRBV5-1 and TRBJ2-1, with 7 nucleotides matching TRBD2. The V gene end was trimmed by 1 base and the J gene end by 2 bases; junction bases not matched to a gene: 15. This CDR3 is built from 19 residues. CDR1 is SGHRS, CDR2 YFSETQ, per germline. CDR3 sequence: CASSLFSSGYSTPYNEQFF. The DNA for the CDR3 is TGCGCCAGCAGCTTGTTTTCTAGCGGCTACTCCACCCCCTACAATGAGCAGTTCTTC.

The chain's CDR3 is CASSYSTASNTEAFF. The CDR3 DNA is TGTGCCAGCAGTTACTCGACAGCTTCGAACACTGAAGCTTTCTTT. The rearrangement joins TRBV6-5 to TRBJ1-1, with D possibly matching TRBD1 (5 bases). Germline V gene data show CDR1 as MNHEY and CDR2 as SVGAGI. The CDR3 runs to 15 residues. Trimming stripped 0 bases from V and 1 base from J, with 9 bases between.

This chain connects TRBV2 to TRBJ2-1, with 8 bases identical to TRBD1. Looked up from germline, CDR1 is SNHLY and CDR2 is FYNNEI. The CDR3 contains 14 residues. The trim removed 7 bases at V and 6 bases at J, leaving 8 bases unmatched. The CDR3 spells CASTGQGWTNEQFF. The CDR3 bases are TGTGCCAGCACTGGACAGGGATGGACCAATGAGCAGTTCTTC. The full variable domain, completed using reference TRBV2 and TRBJ2-1, is EPEVTQTPSHQVTQMGQEVILRCVPISNHLYFYWYRQILGQKVEFLVSFYNNEISEKSEIFDDQFSVERPDGSNFTLKIRSTKLEDSAMYFCASTGQGWTNEQFFGPGTRLTVL.

The CDR3 nucleotides read TGTGCCAGTAGTATAGGAGGTAGCGGCAATGAGCAGTTCTTC. This gives the protein CASSIGGSGNEQFF. The chain recombines TRBV19 with TRBJ2-1, with D tentatively TRBD2 (6 bases). The V gene's germline CDR1 is LNHDA and CDR2 SQIVND (reference sequence). This CDR3 has 14 residues. The V end lost 1 base, the J end lost 6 bases, and 10 bases lay between the germline ends.

This rearrangement joins TRBV19 to TRBJ2-3; 8 bases are shared with TRBD1. This CDR3 has 16 amino acids. The V gene end was trimmed by 5 bases and the J gene end by 3 bases; junction bases not matched to a gene: 10. The germline V gene encodes CDR1 LNHDA and CDR2 SQIVND (reference sequence). CDR3 sequence (DNA): TGTGCCAGTAGTCCCCACAGGGGGACAAGAACAGATACGCAGTATTTT. It translates to CASSPHRGTRTDTQYF.

The chain couples TRBV13 to TRBJ1-1; tentative D call: TRBD1 (6 bases). Per germline, CDR1 PRHDT and CDR2 FYEKMQ (reference sequence). This CDR3 has 14 residues. The V end was cut by 3 bases, the J end by 8 bases, with 16 bases between. The CDR3 region is CASSFDRLLAEAFF. CDR3 nucleotides: TGTGCCAGCAGCTTCGACAGGCTACTGGCGGAAGCTTTCTTT.

J is TRBJ2-3 and V is TRBV11-2; D possibly corresponds to TRBD2 (5 bases). V was clipped by 8 bases and J by 0 bases, with 6 bases between them. CDR1 SGHAT and CDR2 FQNNGV come from the germline V gene. The CDR3 has 12 amino acids. CDR3 region: CASSGSTDTQYF. The CDR3 nucleotides read TGTGCCAGCTCGGGGAGCACAGATACGCAGTATTTT. Full variable domain (outside the CDR3, taken from reference TRBV11-2 and TRBJ2-3): EAGVAQSPRYKIIEKRQSVAFWCNPISGHATLYWYQQILGQGPKLLIQFQNNGVVDDSQLPKDRFSAERLKGVDSTLKIQPAKLEDSAVYLCASSGSTDTQYFGPGTRLTVL.

The gene calls are TRBV30 and TRBJ2-3; D is undetermined. V was cut by 3 bases and J by 4 bases, with 14 bases left in between. This CDR3 is 14 amino acids long. CDR1 and CDR2 from the germline V gene are GTSNPN and SVGIG (reference sequence). The CDR3 is CAWRGVSGPDTQYF. CDR3 bases: TGTGCCTGGAGAGGCGTCTCGGGTCCAGATACGCAGTATTTT.

V and J are TRBV7-2 and TRBJ1-1; 9 bases line up with TRBD1. The CDR3 is 15 amino acids. V lost 5 bases, J lost 5 bases, and 9 bases stayed unmatched. Germline V gene lookup returns CDR1 SGHTA and CDR2 FQGNSA. CDR3 sequence reads: CASSPGGTGSTEAFF. CDR3 nucleotide sequence: TGTGCCAGCAGCCCCGGGGGGACAGGGAGTACTGAAGCTTTCTTT.

This rearrangement joins TRBV5-1 to TRBJ2-1, with 7 bases that match TRBD1. Unmatched junction bases numbered 7, after V lost 4 bases and J lost 9 bases. This CDR3 is 13 amino acids long. Germline-derived CDR1 and CDR2 are SGHRS and YFSETQ. The CDR3 sequence: CASSARQGGEQFF. As DNA, the CDR3 is TGCGCCAGCAGCGCAAGACAGGGCGGTGAGCAGTTCTTC.

This rearrangement joins TRBV4-1 to TRBJ1-1; D uncertain. Deletions cut 0 bases from V and 1 base from J, with 6 bases between. From germline, CDR1 is MGHRA and CDR2 YSYEKL. CDR3 length: 14 amino acids. The CDR3 protein is CASSQDLQNTEAFF. The CDR3 coding sequence is TGCGCCAGCAGCCAAGATTTACAGAACACTGAAGCTTTCTTT.